The entry below describes one T cell receptor (beta chain). The antigen remains undetermined. The protocol was immunoSEQ multiplex PCR, while the TCRdb copy is restricted to in-frame clones and leaves out a portion. The table records about 170,000 clones, about 86% of them present only once. The germline V gene encodes CDR1 MNHNY and CDR2 SVGAGI (reference sequence). V dropped 6 bases and J dropped 2; count of bases not matched to a gene: 3. CDR3 length equals 15 residues. The donors formed part of the approximately 120-subject validation cohort, distinct from the approximately 670-subject first cohort. The data are from a study of cytomegalovirus exposure and HLA in healthy donors. Study results and limitations: Reports described diagnosis of cytomegalovirus status by the classifier as highly specific and sensitive. 150 or so TCR beta chains were listed as cytomegalovirus-associated.

J is TRBJ2-2 and V is TRBV6-6; TRBD2 aligns across 10 bases. The sequencing sample was made of PBMCs. The TCR sequence derives from a woman aged 18-29 years in good health and CMV-seronegative. The CDR3 spells CASSPSGRNTGELFF. CDR3 nucleotides: TGTGCCAGCAGCCCTAGCGGGAGAAACACCGGGGAGCTGTTTTTT.